This T cell receptor (beta chain) came from a study of T-cell reconstitution after alpha-beta-depleted transplantation in children. Unique molecular identifiers were incorporated during preparation of the TCRbeta library. TCRdb fed the PCR reads into MiXCR, producing one record per CDR3 protein. The data show about 220,000 distinct CDR3 sequences, over 15% seen once. Trimming removed 6 bases from V and 7 bases from J, with 24 bases in between. The CDR3 runs to 16 residues. The sequence came from a male patient between 2 and 10 years old who had a stem cell transplant for acute lymphoblastic leukemia, so the T cells may come from the graft donor. The sequencing here drew on PBMCs, mostly from graft donor cells, taken 360 days after TCRalphabeta/CD19-depleted stem cell transplant. The chain is built from TRBV12-3 or TRBV12-4 and TRBJ1-1, with a possible D match to TRBD1 (6 bases). CDR3 sequence: CASSFYQGRRVVEAFF. CDR3 in DNA: TGTGCCAGCAGCTTCTACCAGGGGCGCCGTGTTGTTGAAGCTTTCTTT.